The next 25 T cell receptor beta chains were all read from a single sample in a study of T cell repertoires in cytomegalovirus infection. Antigen specificity for these receptors is unknown. TCRdb ran MiXCR on the reads and lists one entry per CDR3 protein. This table has some 920,000 distinct CDR3 sequences, under 40% appearing once. The sample here was cultured CD8+ T cells from PBMCs, taken from culture after CMV antigen stimulation. Source of these receptors: a human donor in good health (CMV status not recorded). Some clones in this sample may be carry-over from other donors' samples.

The rearrangement links TRBV7-9 to TRBJ2-7; unclear D gene. The CDR3 consists of 14 residues. V lost 1 base to trimming and J lost 3 bases, with 10 bases between them. In germline, CDR1 is SEHNR, CDR2 FQNEAQ (reference sequence). CDR3: CASSLGGLHYEQYF. CDR3 sequence (DNA): TGTGCCAGCAGCTTAGGCGGCCTTCACTACGAGCAGTACTTC.

This chain connects TRBV6-4 to TRBJ2-3; D possibly corresponds to TRBD1 (6 bases). The CDR3 consists of 14 residues. V was pared by 6 bases and J by 4 bases, with 14 bases between. The germline V gene encodes CDR1 MRHNA and CDR2 SNTAGT. In nucleotides, the CDR3 is TGTGCCAGCAGCGCACAGGGTACAGCAGATACGCAGTATTTT. Encoded protein: CASSAQGTADTQYF.

This clonotype was counted only a few times. The V gene is TRBV7-6, the J gene TRBJ2-3; 11 bases line up with TRBD2. The CDR3 is made up of 18 amino acids. The germline CDR1 and CDR2 sequences are SGHVS and FNYEAQ. V shed 4 bases and J 2 bases; nucleotides not matched to a gene: 11. CDR3 sequence: CASSSIPLAGGPTDTQYF. The DNA of the CDR3 is TGTGCCAGCAGCTCGATACCCCTAGCGGGGGGTCCCACAGATACGCAGTATTTT.

This clonotype was counted only a few times. The CDR3 DNA follows: TGTGCCAGCAGTCCCTGGGCCCCCGGCACAGATACGCAGTATTTT. It translates to CASSPWAPGTDTQYF. The V gene is TRBV27, the J gene TRBJ2-3; D is undetermined. Germline V gives CDR1 MNHEY, CDR2 SMNVEV (reference sequence). The CDR3 length is 15 residues. Trimming stripped 5 bases from V and 1 base from J, with 13 bases between.

The CDR3 spells CATELGDTQYF. CDR3 DNA sequence: TGTGCCACCGAGCTGGGAGATACGCAGTATTTT. The V gene is TRBV28, the J gene TRBJ2-3; D remains ambiguous. The CDR3 runs to 11 residues. The V gene's germline CDR1 is MDHEN and CDR2 SYDVKM. The V end was cut by 10 bases, the J end by 5 bases, with 10 bases between.

The chain joins TRBV7-9 to TRBJ2-6; no clear D. This CDR3 has 16 residues. Germline V gene lookup returns CDR1 SEHNR and CDR2 FQNEAQ (reference sequence). V was pared by 1 base and J by 4 bases, with 11 bases between. CDR3 nucleotides: TGTGCCAGCAGCTTAGGACCGCCTTTAGGGGCCAACGTCCTGACTTTC. It codes for CASSLGPPLGANVLTF.

The genes are TRBV24-1 and TRBJ1-1, with TRBD1 as a possible D gene (5 bases). V lost 0 bases and J lost 3, with 10 bases in between. There are 15 residues in the CDR3. From germline, CDR1 is KGHDR and CDR2 SFDVKD. The CDR3 is CATSDLRGGDTEAFF. In DNA form, the CDR3 reads TGTGCCACCAGTGATTTGCGGGGGGGGGACACTGAAGCTTTCTTT.

This rearrangement joins TRBV27 to TRBJ1-5, with D possibly being TRBD1 (5 bases). The CDR3 sequence is 15 residues long. V was cut by 6 bases and J by 0 bases, with 12 bases left in between. Germline V CDR1 and CDR2: MNHEY, SMNVEV (reference sequence). The CDR3 reads CASRGTGASNQPQHF. The DNA of the CDR3 is TGTGCCAGCAGGGGGACCGGGGCTAGCAATCAGCCCCAGCATTTT.

Turning to this clonotype: The junction departs from germline at one end; a sequencing error may be responsible. The chain couples TRBV4-3 to TRBJ1-2, with D hard to call. Germline-derived CDR1 and CDR2 are LGHNA and YSLEER. This CDR3 contains 14 residues. The CDR3 DNA is TGCGCCAGCAGCGAAGACGGAGGCGGATATGGCTACACCTTC. This sequence encodes CASSEDGGGYGYTF.

This clonotype appeared a few times. The chain combines TRBV12-3 or TRBV12-4 with TRBJ2-2; the D gene could be TRBD1 or TRBD2 (5 bases each). The CDR3 is 16 residues long. Trimming removed 6 bases from V and 5 bases from J, with 19 bases in between. CDR3 DNA: TGTGCCAGCAGCCCAGGGACGGAGCAGAGGACCGGGGAGCTGTTTTTT. Translated: CASSPGTEQRTGELFF.

This chain joins TRBV29-1 and TRBJ1-1; unclear D gene. CDR1 and CDR2 (germline): SQVTM, ANQGSEA. This CDR3 is built from 12 residues. The V and J ends lost 2 bases and 7 bases respectively, with 11 bases between them. The CDR3 spells CSVEMGPLEAFF. The CDR3, as DNA: TGCAGCGTTGAAATGGGTCCCCTTGAAGCTTTCTTT.

This clonotype was recorded a few times. V usage is TRBV12-3 or TRBV12-4 and J usage is TRBJ1-1, with 10 bases matching TRBD1. The V gene end was trimmed by 3 bases and the J gene end by 3 bases; junction bases not matched to a gene: 1. The length of the CDR3 is 14 residues. Here the CDR3 DNA reads TGTGCCAGCAGTTTCGACAGGGGGCACACTGAAGCTTTCTTT. Amino acids: CASSFDRGHTEAFF.

This clonotype was seen just once. The junction differs from germline at one of its ends, possibly a read error. V usage is TRBV7-2 and J usage is TRBJ2-5, with TRBD1 matching 7 bases. Looked up from germline, CDR1 is SGHTA and CDR2 is FQGNSA. The CDR3 contains 11 residues. The CDR3 region has the DNA TGTGTCAGCAGCTTAGGGACAGATGAGTACTTC. This codes for CVSSLGTDEYF.

Many counts were recorded for this clonotype. This chain connects TRBV7-2 to TRBJ2-7; 8 nucleotides match TRBD2. CDR3 length: 15 residues. V was pared by 1 base and J by 3 bases, with 5 bases of the junction left unmatched. CDR1 and CDR2 (germline): SGHTA, FQGNSA. The DNA of the CDR3 is TGTGCCAGCAGCTTAGACGCTAGCGGGCTCTACGAGCAGTACGTC. Translated: CASSLDASGLYEQYV.

This clonotype was detected a few times. The CDR3 nucleotides read TGTGCCATCAGTGGGACTAGCCACGACACAGATACGCAGTATTTT. As protein: CAISGTSHDTDTQYF. The gene calls are TRBV10-3 and TRBJ2-3; TRBD2 matches at 8 bases. This CDR3 contains 15 residues. CDR1 and CDR2 from the germline V gene are ENHRY and SYGVKD. V lost 4 bases, J lost 2 bases, and 5 bases stayed unmatched.

This clonotype has more than one count but fewer than ten. The rearrangement links TRBV12-3 or TRBV12-4 to TRBJ2-2; no clear D gene. Trimming shortened V by 6 bases and J by 6 bases, and 8 bases separated the two germline ends. The CDR3 extends over 12 amino acids. CDR3 loop: CASRGLPGELFF. The CDR3 bases are TGTGCCAGCAGGGGTCTCCCCGGGGAGCTGTTTTTT.

V usage is TRBV27 and J usage is TRBJ1-1; unclear D gene. Trimming took 3 bases from V and 4 from J, leaving 9 bases between them. The CDR3 has 13 amino acids. Germline V lookup: CDR1 MNHEY, CDR2 SMNVEV (reference sequence). In nucleotides, the CDR3 is TGTGCCAGCAGTTTGGTCAGGAGCACTGAAGCTTTCTTT. It translates to CASSLVRSTEAFF.

The V call is TRBV6-5, the J call TRBJ1-4, with D uncertain. V shed 4 bases and J shed 0 bases, with 15 bases lying between them. Germline V gene data show CDR1 as MNHEY and CDR2 as SVGAGI. The CDR3 is 17 residues long. The CDR3: CASSSGNQGATNEKLFF. In DNA form, the CDR3 reads TGTGCCAGCAGTTCGGGAAATCAAGGCGCAACTAATGAAAAACTGTTTTTT.

V usage is TRBV9 and J usage is TRBJ2-2; the match to TRBD2 covers 8 bases. V lost 3 bases, J lost 1 base, and 8 bases stayed unmatched. Germline CDR1 is SGDLS and CDR2 is YYNGEE. The CDR3 sequence is 17 residues long. The DNA for the CDR3 is TGTGCCAGCAGCGCGTCGGGGAGCGGGGGGAACACCGGGGAGCTGTTTTTT. It specifies CASSASGSGGNTGELFF.

This clonotype was detected many times. V is TRBV7-8 and J is TRBJ2-3; D is undetermined. The V gene's germline CDR1 is SGHVS and CDR2 FQNEAQ. Deletions cut 1 base from V and 3 bases from J, with 11 bases between. The CDR3 runs to 15 residues. This CDR3 reads CASSLERRSTDTQYF. The CDR3 DNA reads TGTGCCAGCAGCTTAGAAAGACGCTCAACAGATACGCAGTATTTT.

This clonotype was observed many times. V is TRBV6-5 and J is TRBJ2-6; 8 positions agree with TRBD1. Germline-derived CDR1 and CDR2 are MNHEY and SVGAGI. The CDR3 sequence is 20 residues long. The J segment lost 0 bases and the V segment lost 1 base, leaving 11 bases of the junction unmatched. The chain's CDR3 is CASSYYHPGGRGSGANVLTF. In DNA, the CDR3 is TGTGCCAGCAGTTACTATCATCCAGGGGGCCGTGGCTCTGGGGCCAACGTCCTGACTTTC.

In this sample, this clonotype turned up a few times. The chain links TRBV6-6 to TRBJ1-1; no firm D call. CDR1 and CDR2 from the germline V gene are MNHNY and SVGAGI (reference sequence). V lost 0 bases to trimming and J lost 4 bases, with 15 bases between them. The CDR3 extends over 16 amino acids. The CDR3 here is CASSYSLDLGGTEAFF. The CDR3 nucleotides are TGTGCCAGCAGTTACTCCCTGGATTTGGGCGGCACTGAAGCTTTCTTT.

The chain has TRBV5-1 and TRBJ1-4, with 9 bases matching TRBD1. J was trimmed by 6 bases and V by 2 bases; bases with no gene match: 2. The CDR3 length is 14 residues. The germline gives CDR1 SGHRS, CDR2 YFSETQ. The CDR3 loop is CASSFRTGDEKLFF. In DNA form, the CDR3 reads TGCGCCAGCAGCTTCCGGACAGGGGATGAAAAACTGTTTTTT.

This chain's CDR3 is CASAIGVTEAFF. The CDR3 DNA follows: TGTGCCAGCGCGATCGGGGTAACTGAAGCTTTCTTT. The rearrangement joins TRBV19 to TRBJ1-1; D not resolved. The CDR3 has 12 amino acids. Germline CDR1 and CDR2: LNHDA and SQIVND (reference sequence). The ends were cut back, 9 bases at V and 5 bases at J, with 13 bases in the middle. Combining the CDR3 with reference TRBV19 and TRBJ1-1 gives the whole variable domain DGGITQSPKYLFRKEGQNVTLSCEQNLNHDAMYWYRQDPGQGLRLIYYSQIVNDFQKGDIAEGYSVSREKKESFPLTVTSAQKNPTAFYLCASAIGVTEAFFGQGTRLTVV.

To note about this clonotype: A junction end diverges from the germline sequence, so it may reflect a read error. J is TRBJ1-6 and V is TRBV2; possible D gene TRBD1, 5 bases. This CDR3 is built from 22 residues. Germline values: CDR1 SNHLY, CDR2 FYNNEI. The DNA of the CDR3 is TGTGCCAGCAGTACCGAAAAAGACCCACGGCACAGGAGAAGCTCCTATAATACACCCCTCCACTTT. Translated: CASSTEKDPRHRRSSYNTPLHF. Supplemented by reference TRBV2 and TRBJ1-6, the full variable domain reads EPEVTQTPSHQVTQMGQEVILRCVPISNHLYFYWYRQILGQKVEFLVSFYNNEISEKSEIFDDQFSVERPDGSNFTLKIRSTKLEDSAMYFCASSTEKDPRHRRSSYNTPLHFGNGTRLTVT.